This T cell receptor (beta chain) was identified during a study of somatic mutations in cytotoxic T cells in rheumatoid arthritis. Background on the study: The flow sorting of some V beta antibody-stained T-cell populations reached nearly 100% purity, and the sorted populations included V beta1+ cells sequenced for TCRB.

General study points: For rheumatoid arthritis patients, CD8+ clonality increased with age, whereas it did not in healthy controls.

Note on this clone: Its specificity is unknown.

Positive magnetic bead selection, which isolated the CD4+ and CD8+ cells, was followed by a flow cytometry check of purity. The data were produced by immunoSEQ multiplex PCR, yet TCRdb's version contains in-frame clones alone and is incomplete. The data contain 11,000 to 15,000 clones, about nine tenths of them singletons. Germline CDR1 reads SGHNT; CDR2 reads YYREEE (reference sequence). The CDR3 totals 17 residues. Trimming at V came to 4 bases and at J to 2 bases, leaving 10 bases not matched to a gene. Input material: CD4+ T cells sorted from blood. The sequence was collected from a man aged 70-80 years with rheumatoid arthritis. The gene calls are TRBV5-4 and TRBJ2-3; 10 bases are shared with TRBD2. CDR3 protein: CASSGTPSGGPTDTQYF. DNA of the CDR3: TGTGCCAGCAGCGGGACACCTAGCGGGGGCCCCACAGATACGCAGTATTTT.